The 28 T cell receptor beta chains below all came from one sample that was sequenced in a study of CD8 T cells in ankylosing spondylitis. TCRdb analysed the 5' RACE reads with MiXCR anew, one entry per CDR3 protein. The table includes some 87,000 distinct CDR3 sequences, around 9.4% detected once. Sequenced material: blood, either unsorted or a sorted T cell fraction (not recorded which). The receptor set was obtained from a male donor with ankylosing spondylitis or in good health (not recorded which).

This clonotype was counted at least ten times. The V call is TRBV27, the J call TRBJ2-3, with TRBD1 as a possible D gene (6 bases). CDR1 is MNHEY and CDR2 is SMNVEV in the germline V gene (reference sequence). Deletions cut 3 bases from V and 4 bases from J, with 23 bases between. This CDR3 spans 18 amino acids. The CDR3 coding sequence is TGTGCCAGCAGTTTCGGGGCAGGGGCGCGGTTTAGCTCAGATACGCAGTATTTT. Amino acid sequence: CASSFGAGARFSSDTQYF.

This clonotype occurred many times. The rearrangement uses TRBV9 and TRBJ1-2; no firm D call. Germline values: CDR1 SGDLS, CDR2 YYNGEE. The CDR3 runs to 13 residues. V lost 3 bases and J 2 bases, leaving 8 bases between the germline ends. The CDR3 nucleotides read TGTGCCAGCAGCGCATGGACCAACTATGGCTACACCTTC. This encodes CASSAWTNYGYTF.

This clonotype has ten or more counts. CDR3 nucleotides: TGCAGTGCTAGATCCGCTAGCGGGGGGTCTAAAGAGCAGTACTTC. Translated, it gives CSARSASGGSKEQYF. The chain recombines TRBV20-1 with TRBJ2-7, with 11 bases lining up with TRBD2. CDR1 and CDR2 (germline): DFQATT, SNEGSKA (reference sequence). The length of the CDR3 is 15 residues. With V trimmed by 2 bases and J by 7 bases, 10 bases remained unmatched.

For this clonotype: The junction departs from the called germline gene at one end, perhaps through a read error. Here the CDR3 reads CTSNPEDYALGDEQYF. The DNA of the CDR3 is TGTACCAGCAATCCAGAGGACTACGCCCTGGGTGACGAGCAGTACTTC. The V and J genes are TRBV2 and TRBJ2-7, with a possible D match to TRBD2 (6 bases). Germline-derived CDR1 and CDR2 are SNHLY and FYNNEI. This CDR3 comprises 16 residues.

This rearrangement joins TRBV7-9 to TRBJ2-5, with D perhaps matching TRBD1 (6 bases). Germline CDR1 is SEHNR and CDR2 is FQNEAQ (reference sequence). The CDR3 runs to 13 residues. V dropped 7 bases and J dropped 7 bases, with 16 bases sitting between them. This CDR3 is CASTRDTAGTQYF. As DNA, the CDR3 is TGTGCCAGCACCCGGGACACCGCGGGGACCCAGTACTTC. Using reference TRBV7-9 and TRBJ2-5 for the parts outside the CDR3, the full variable domain is DTGVSQNPRHKITKRGQNVTFRCDPISEHNRLYWYRQTLGQGPEFLTYFQNEAQLEKSRLLSDRFSAERPKGSFSTLEIQRTEQGDSAMYLCASTRDTAGTQYFGPGTRLLVL.

This clonotype was found many times. This chain connects TRBV19 to TRBJ2-5; the D gene is possibly TRBD1 (5 bases). The CDR3 extends over 14 amino acids. Germline values: CDR1 LNHDA, CDR2 SQIVND (reference sequence). V was cut by 11 bases and J by 1 base, with 17 bases left in between. For the CDR3, the DNA is TGTGCCTCAAACTGGGGCAGATCCCAAGAGACCCAGTACTTC. Its protein product is CASNWGRSQETQYF.

For this clonotype: At one of its ends the junction is not consistent with the germline gene, which may arise from a read error. This chain joins TRBV6-2 or TRBV6-3 and TRBJ2-3; 8 bases line up with TRBD1. CDR1 is MNHEY, CDR2 SVGEGT, per germline. CDR3 size: 16 residues. Here the CDR3 reads CASSYGRTGSTDTQYF. The CDR3, as DNA: TGTGCCAGCAGTTACGGGAGGACAGGGAGCACGGATACGCAGTATTTT.

This clonotype was recorded at least ten times. V and J are TRBV5-1 and TRBJ2-6; D is undetermined. This CDR3 spans 13 amino acids. V was trimmed by 4 bases and J by 0 bases, leaving 2 bases between them. CDR1 and CDR2 (germline): SGHRS, YFSETQ. CDR3 in DNA: TGCGCCAGCAGCATCTCTGGGGCCAACGTCCTGACTTTC. Protein: CASSISGANVLTF.

This clonotype was seen ten or more times. This chain uses TRBV2 with TRBJ1-1, with unresolved D. Looked up from germline, CDR1 is SNHLY and CDR2 is FYNNEI. CDR3 length: 12 amino acids. The V and J ends lost 2 bases and 4 bases respectively, with 5 bases between them. CDR3 sequence reads: CASSEMGTEAFF. In DNA form, the CDR3 reads TGTGCCAGCAGTGAAATGGGCACTGAAGCTTTCTTT.

This clonotype was detected ten times or more. This rearrangement joins TRBV7-2 to TRBJ2-2; 9 nucleotides line up with TRBD1. With V trimmed by 4 bases and J by 6 bases, 0 bases remained unmatched. CDR3 length: 13 residues. The germline gives CDR1 SGHTA, CDR2 FQGNSA. CDR3 amino acids: CASSWTGAGELFF. The CDR3 nucleotides are TGTGCCAGCAGCTGGACAGGGGCCGGGGAGCTGTTTTTT. Together with reference TRBV7-2 and TRBJ2-2, the CDR3 gives the full variable domain: GAGVSQSPSNKVTEKGKDVELRCDPISGHTALYWYRQSLGQGLEFLIYFQGNSAPDKSGLPSDRFSAERTGGSVSTLTIQRTQQEDSAVYLCASSWTGAGELFFGEGSRLTVL.

This clonotype has at least ten counts. The chain couples TRBV5-1 to TRBJ1-1; D might be TRBD1 (5 bases). V lost 4 bases to trimming and J lost 3 bases, with 16 bases between them. The germline V gene encodes CDR1 SGHRS and CDR2 YFSETQ. The CDR3 spans 15 residues. CDR3 nucleotide sequence: TGCGCCAGCAGCAGTTCCGGTCGGGGGGACACTGAAGCTTTCTTT. It encodes CASSSSGRGDTEAFF.

In its sample, this clonotype was seen a few times. V is TRBV21-1 and J is TRBJ1-1. TRBV21-1 is recorded as a pseudogene. The CDR3 runs to 19 residues. CDR3 residues: CASSKRFPSETCLNTEAFF. The CDR3 DNA reads TGTGCCAGCAGCAAACGTTTCCCTTCGGAGACCTGCCTAAACACTGAAGCTTTCTTT.

The table lists this clonotype with a few counts. V gene TRBV28 combines with J gene TRBJ2-6, with D uncertain. Trimming removed 5 bases from V and 0 bases from J, with 14 bases in between. Per germline, CDR1 MDHEN and CDR2 SYDVKM. There are 17 residues in the CDR3. The CDR3 nucleotides are TGTGCCAGCAGTCTTTCGGGCATCGGCTCTGGGGCCAACGTCCTGACTTTC. It specifies CASSLSGIGSGANVLTF.

This clonotype was detected many times. V gene TRBV6-6 combines with J gene TRBJ2-3; the match to TRBD1 covers 9 bases. Germline V CDR1 and CDR2: MNHNY, SVGAGI (reference sequence). Trimming at V came to 7 bases and at J to 3 bases, leaving 5 bases not matched to a gene. The CDR3 loop spans 14 amino acids. DNA of the CDR3: TGTGCCAGCACCCGGGGACAGGGAACAGATACGCAGTATTTT. This encodes CASTRGQGTDTQYF.

The chain couples TRBV11-2 to TRBJ2-3; maybe TRBD1 (6 bases). The CDR3 contains 14 residues. V was shortened by 5 bases and J by 0 bases, with 9 bases between the two germline ends. Germline CDR1 SGHAT, CDR2 FQNNGV. CDR3 nucleotides: TGTGCCAGCAGCGCAGGGGTTAGCACAGATACGCAGTATTTT. Translation gives CASSAGVSTDTQYF.

This clonotype was seen many times. V usage is TRBV30 and J usage is TRBJ2-7; D remains ambiguous. Germline V gene data show CDR1 as GTSNPN and CDR2 as SVGIG (reference sequence). The CDR3 runs to 13 residues. The V end was cut by 2 bases, the J end by 4 bases, with 12 bases between. The CDR3 sequence: CAWSISVGYEQYF. DNA for the CDR3: TGTGCCTGGAGTATATCGGTGGGATACGAGCAGTACTTC.

This clonotype has at least ten counts. The chain is built from TRBV5-4 and TRBJ2-5; D is perhaps TRBD1 (6 bases). The length of the CDR3 is 15 residues. The ends were cut back, 4 bases at V and 3 bases at J, with 16 bases in the middle. The germline V gene encodes CDR1 SGHNT and CDR2 YYREEE (reference sequence). CDR3 loop: CASSPEFYREETQYF. The CDR3 DNA is TGTGCCAGCAGCCCCGAGTTTTACAGGGAAGAGACCCAGTACTTC.

This clonotype was counted many times. The J gene is TRBJ2-5, the V gene TRBV5-1; unclear D gene. The germline V and J ends were trimmed by 1 base and 5 bases, with 9 bases remaining between them. The germline gives CDR1 SGHRS, CDR2 YFSETQ. CDR3 size: 13 residues. The CDR3 DNA sequence: TGCGCCAGCAGCTTGTTCAGAGAGGAGACCCAGTACTTC. Its protein is CASSLFREETQYF.

This clonotype was observed at least ten times. The genes are TRBV15 and TRBJ2-1, with D maybe TRBD2 (5 bases). The CDR3 loop spans 15 amino acids. Per germline, CDR1 LNHNV and CDR2 YYDKDF (reference sequence). V was cut by 4 bases and J by 6 bases, with 16 bases left in between. CDR3 region: CATSNGRRALNEQFF. The CDR3 coding sequence is TGTGCCACCAGCAACGGCAGGCGGGCCCTCAATGAGCAGTTCTTC.

This clonotype showed up many times. The chain carries TRBV28 and TRBJ2-5, with TRBD2 matching 8 bases. J was trimmed by 5 bases and V by 5 bases; bases with no gene match: 7. The germline gives CDR1 MDHEN, CDR2 SYDVKM. This CDR3 region has 14 residues. CDR3 residues: CASSTGGGPETQYF. The CDR3 bases are TGTGCCAGCAGTACGGGGGGGGGGCCCGAGACCCAGTACTTC.

In its sample, this clonotype was seen many times. The chain recombines TRBV6-1 with TRBJ1-1; no definite D call. V was cut by 8 bases and J by 1 base, with 14 bases left in between. This CDR3 has 14 residues. Germline V CDR1 and CDR2: MNHNS, SASEGT. This chain's CDR3 is CASLGSGTNTEAFF. CDR3 nucleotide sequence: TGTGCCAGCCTTGGCTCGGGTACGAACACTGAAGCTTTCTTT.

This clonotype was observed at least ten times. V is TRBV19 and J is TRBJ1-5; D remains unclear. This CDR3 has 15 residues. Germline V lookup: CDR1 LNHDA, CDR2 SQIVND (reference sequence). Trimming pared 3 bases from V and 2 bases from J, leaving 11 bases between. CDR3 residues: CASSIEAEGNQPQHF. The CDR3 bases are TGTGCCAGTAGTATTGAGGCCGAGGGCAATCAGCCCCAGCATTTT. The complete variable domain, with remaining parts taken from reference TRBV19 and TRBJ1-5, reads DGGITQSPKYLFRKEGQNVTLSCEQNLNHDAMYWYRQDPGQGLRLIYYSQIVNDFQKGDIAEGYSVSREKKESFPLTVTSAQKNPTAFYLCASSIEAEGNQPQHFGDGTRLSIL.

This clonotype showed up many times. The chain combines TRBV5-5 with TRBJ1-1, with D tentatively TRBD1 (5 bases). V shed 3 bases and J shed 4 bases, with 10 bases lying between them. The CDR3 runs to 13 residues. Per the germline V gene, CDR1 is SGHKS and CDR2 is YYEKEE (reference sequence). CDR3 sequence reads: CASSWETVTEAFF. CDR3 DNA sequence: TGTGCCAGCAGCTGGGAGACAGTCACTGAAGCTTTCTTT.

This clonotype was observed at least ten times. V gene TRBV3-1 combines with J gene TRBJ2-3; D unclear. Trimming removed 1 base at V and 4 bases at J, with 6 bases between. CDR3 length equals 13 residues. From germline, CDR1 is LGHDT and CDR2 YNNKEL (reference sequence). This chain's CDR3 is CASSQVPSDTQYF. In DNA form, the CDR3 reads TGTGCCAGCAGCCAAGTCCCCTCAGATACGCAGTATTTT.

In this sample, this clonotype turned up a few times. The chain uses TRBV12-3 or TRBV12-4 and TRBJ2-7; 9 positions match TRBD2. The CDR3 has 14 residues. Germline trimming cut 4 bases from V and 4 bases from J; bases unmatched to any gene: 5. This CDR3 reads CASSYGLASYEQYF. In nucleotides, the CDR3 is TGTGCCAGCAGTTACGGACTAGCGTCTTACGAGCAGTACTTC.

This clonotype was detected ten times or more. The chain has TRBV10-3 and TRBJ1-6; no definite D call. The CDR3 loop spans 16 amino acids. Trimming left V 2 bases short and J 0 bases short, with 8 bases between. The germline V gene has CDR1 ENHRY and CDR2 SYGVKD. CDR3 nucleotides: TGTGCCATCAGTGAGCCCCAAAGCTCCTATAATTCACCCCTCCACTTT. Translated: CAISEPQSSYNSPLHF.

The chain employs TRBV14 and TRBJ2-5, with 10 bases matching TRBD1. This CDR3 has 15 residues. Germline CDR1 reads SGHDN; CDR2 reads FVKESK. The trim removed 3 bases at V and 5 bases at J, leaving 6 bases unmatched. CDR3 in DNA: TGTGCCAGCAGCCAGACGGGACAGGGGCAGGAGACCCAGTACTTC. This codes for CASSQTGQGQETQYF.

This clonotype is medium-sized within its sample. The CDR3 is CASRGTGVGSGSSYEQYF. In DNA, the CDR3 is TGTGCCAGCAGGGGGACAGGGGTAGGAAGCGGGAGCTCCTACGAGCAGTACTTC. This chain connects TRBV6-5 to TRBJ2-7; 10 bases line up with TRBD1. V lost 6 bases to trimming and J lost 0 bases; unmatched junction nucleotides: 14. The CDR3 is 18 residues long. The germline V gene has CDR1 MNHEY and CDR2 SVGAGI.